The clone carrying this T cell receptor (beta chain) was counted only a few times. What it recognizes is unknown. Deletions cut 4 bases from V and 1 base from J, with 11 bases between. The CDR3 has 14 residues. CDR1 SGDLS and CDR2 YYNGEE come from the germline V gene. The source of the sample is a study of blood T cells in healthy people across ages. Study-level points and caveats: It was not possible, with unsorted PBMCs, to conclusively compare naive and antigen-experienced cells. Donor CMV status, an unknown factor, possibly confounded changes in expanded clonotypes. Estimated diversity across one million T cells was deemed an underestimate.

Primed by a sample-barcoded 5' primer and a J-beta primer mix, a second PCR proceeded for about 6 to 12 cycles. A 12-random-nucleotide template-switch adaptor tagged each cDNA molecule. Via MiXCR, TCRdb re-called the 5' RACE reads, giving one row per CDR3 protein. The data contain approximately 1.5 million distinct CDR3 sequences, about 32% of them singletons. The V and J genes are TRBV9 and TRBJ1-2; D is unclear. This clonotype was sampled from a woman aged 25-40 years in good health. The sequencing sample was made of blood. CDR3 in amino acids: CASSTAGDNYGYTF. The DNA for the CDR3 is TGTGCCAGCAGCACGGCCGGGGATAACTATGGCTACACCTTC.